This T cell receptor (beta chain) was recovered during a study of blood T cell repertoires in COVID-19. Measured with immunoSEQ multiplex PCR; TCRdb has only the in-frame clones, and not every one. The profile shows fewer than 500,000 clones, over 75% of them singletons. There are 18 residues in the CDR3. V lost 2 bases to trimming and J lost 8 bases, with 25 bases between them. Germline CDR1 reads MNHNS; CDR2 reads SASEGT. Individuals drawn from 24 US areas were about 18 to 90 years old. The recovered donors of Cohort 3 showed two negative PCRs, clearance, or symptom resolution. This sequence joins TRBV6-1 and TRBJ1-5, with unresolved D. Specimen: PBMCs or T cells enriched from blood (not recorded which). This sequence originates from a man younger than 40 who had recovered from COVID-19. CDR3 in amino acids: CASSEIFKLGTRPEPQHF. The CDR3 DNA sequence: TGTGCCAGCAGTGAAATCTTTAAGTTGGGCACCCGACCGGAGCCCCAGCATTTT.